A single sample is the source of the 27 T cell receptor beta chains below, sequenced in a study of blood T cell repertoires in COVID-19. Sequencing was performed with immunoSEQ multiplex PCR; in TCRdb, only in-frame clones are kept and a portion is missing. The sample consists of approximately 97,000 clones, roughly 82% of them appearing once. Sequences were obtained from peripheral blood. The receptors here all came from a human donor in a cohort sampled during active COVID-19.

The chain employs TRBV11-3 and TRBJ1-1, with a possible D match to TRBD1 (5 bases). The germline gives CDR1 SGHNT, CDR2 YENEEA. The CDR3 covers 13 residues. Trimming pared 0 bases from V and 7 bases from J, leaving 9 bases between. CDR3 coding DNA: TGTGCCAGCAGCTTAGATCCAGGGTTTGAAGCTTTCTTT. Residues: CASSLDPGFEAFF.

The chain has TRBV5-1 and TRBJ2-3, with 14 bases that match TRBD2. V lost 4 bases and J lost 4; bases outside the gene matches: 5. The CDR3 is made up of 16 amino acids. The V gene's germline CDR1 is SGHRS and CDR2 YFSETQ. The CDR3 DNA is TGCGCCAGCAGCCCCAGGGGACTAGCGGGGGCAGATACGCAGTATTTT. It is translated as CASSPRGLAGADTQYF.

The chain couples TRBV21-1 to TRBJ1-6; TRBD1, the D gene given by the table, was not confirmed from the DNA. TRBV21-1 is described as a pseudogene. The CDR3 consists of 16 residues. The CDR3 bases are TGTGCCAGCAGCACCAAATTCCCCCAGGGGGATTCACCCCTCCACTTT. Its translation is CASSTKFPQGDSPLHF.

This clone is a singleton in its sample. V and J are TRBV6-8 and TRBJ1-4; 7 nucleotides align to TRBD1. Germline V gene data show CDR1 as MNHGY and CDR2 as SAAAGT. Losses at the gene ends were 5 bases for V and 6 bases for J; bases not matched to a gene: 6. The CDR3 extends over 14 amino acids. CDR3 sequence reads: CASSKRQGDEKLFF. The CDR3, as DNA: TGTGCCAGCAGTAAGAGACAGGGAGATGAAAAACTGTTTTTT.

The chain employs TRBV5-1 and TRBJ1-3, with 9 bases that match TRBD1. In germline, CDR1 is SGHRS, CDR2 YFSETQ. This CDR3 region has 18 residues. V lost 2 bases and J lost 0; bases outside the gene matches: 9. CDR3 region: CASSLLPGQGTSGNTIYF. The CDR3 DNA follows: TGCGCCAGCAGCTTACTACCGGGACAGGGAACCTCTGGAAACACCATATATTTT.

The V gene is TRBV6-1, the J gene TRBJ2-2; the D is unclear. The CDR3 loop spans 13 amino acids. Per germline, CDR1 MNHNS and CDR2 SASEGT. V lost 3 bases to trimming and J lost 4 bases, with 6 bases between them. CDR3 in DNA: TGTGCCAGCAGTGACAGGTTCACCGGGGAGCTGTTTTTT. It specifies CASSDRFTGELFF.

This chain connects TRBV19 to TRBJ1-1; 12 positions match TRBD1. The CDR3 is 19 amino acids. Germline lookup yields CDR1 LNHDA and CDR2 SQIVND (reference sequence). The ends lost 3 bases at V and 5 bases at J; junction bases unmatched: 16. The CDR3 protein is CASSISMTRDRGLGTEAFF. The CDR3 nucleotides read TGTGCCAGTAGTATTAGCATGACCCGGGACAGGGGGCTCGGGACTGAAGCTTTCTTT.

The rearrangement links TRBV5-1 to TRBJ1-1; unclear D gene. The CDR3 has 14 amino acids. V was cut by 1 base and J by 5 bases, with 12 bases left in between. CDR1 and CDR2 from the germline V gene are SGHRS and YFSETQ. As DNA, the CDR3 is TGCGCCAGCAGCTTGCAAACGAGCGGGACTGAAGCTTTCTTT. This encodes CASSLQTSGTEAFF. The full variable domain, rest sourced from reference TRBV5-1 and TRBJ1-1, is KAGVTQTPRYLIKTRGQQVTLSCSPISGHRSVSWYQQTPGQGLQFLFEYFSETQRNKGNFPGRFSGRQFSNSRSEMNVSTLELGDSALYLCASSLQTSGTEAFFGQGTRLTVV.

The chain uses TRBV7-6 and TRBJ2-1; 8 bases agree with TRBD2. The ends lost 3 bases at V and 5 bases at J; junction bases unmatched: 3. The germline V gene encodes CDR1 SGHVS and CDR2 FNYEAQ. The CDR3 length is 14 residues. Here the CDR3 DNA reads TGTGCCAGCAGCTTCGGGACTAGGAACAATGAGCAGTTCTTC. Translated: CASSFGTRNNEQFF.

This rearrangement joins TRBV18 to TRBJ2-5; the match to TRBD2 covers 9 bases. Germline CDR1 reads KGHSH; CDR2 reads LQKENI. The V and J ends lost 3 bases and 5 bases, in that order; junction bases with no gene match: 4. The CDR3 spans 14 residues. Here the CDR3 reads CASSPGLAEETQYF. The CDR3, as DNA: TGTGCCAGCTCACCGGGACTAGCAGAGGAGACCCAGTACTTC.

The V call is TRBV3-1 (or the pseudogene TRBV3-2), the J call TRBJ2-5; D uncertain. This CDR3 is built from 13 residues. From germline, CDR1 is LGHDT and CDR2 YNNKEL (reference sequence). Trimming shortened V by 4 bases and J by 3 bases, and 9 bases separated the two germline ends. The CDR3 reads CASSLHSEETQYF. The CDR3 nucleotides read TGTGCCAGCAGCCTCCATTCGGAAGAGACCCAGTACTTC.

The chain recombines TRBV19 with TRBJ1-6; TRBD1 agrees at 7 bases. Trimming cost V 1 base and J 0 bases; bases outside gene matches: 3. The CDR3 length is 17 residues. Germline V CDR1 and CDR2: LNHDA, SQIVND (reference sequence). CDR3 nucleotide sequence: TGTGCCAGTAGTATAGGACAGGGTGGCTCCTATAATTCACCCCTCCACTTT. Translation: CASSIGQGGSYNSPLHF.

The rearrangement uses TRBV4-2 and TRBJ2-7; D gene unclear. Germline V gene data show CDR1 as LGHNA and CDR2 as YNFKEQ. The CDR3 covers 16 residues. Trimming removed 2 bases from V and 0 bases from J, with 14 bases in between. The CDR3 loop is CASSQHFDPSSYEQYF. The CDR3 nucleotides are TGTGCCAGCAGCCAACATTTTGACCCTAGCTCCTACGAGCAGTACTTC.

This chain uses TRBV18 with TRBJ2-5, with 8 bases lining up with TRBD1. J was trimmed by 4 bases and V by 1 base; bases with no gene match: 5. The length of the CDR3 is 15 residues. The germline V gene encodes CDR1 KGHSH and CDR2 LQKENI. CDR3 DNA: TGTGCCAGCTCACCACTTTCAGGGGGCGGAGAGACCCAGTACTTC. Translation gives CASSPLSGGGETQYF.

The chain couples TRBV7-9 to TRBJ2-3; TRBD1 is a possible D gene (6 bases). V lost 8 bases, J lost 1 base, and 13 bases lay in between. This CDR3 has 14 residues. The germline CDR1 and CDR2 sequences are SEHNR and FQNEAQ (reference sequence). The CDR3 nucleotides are TGTGCCAGCCGTCCGGGACACCGCACAGATACGCAGTATTTT. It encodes CASRPGHRTDTQYF. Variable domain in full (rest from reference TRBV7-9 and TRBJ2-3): DTGVSQNPRHKITKRGQNVTFRCDPISEHNRLYWYRQTLGQGPEFLTYFQNEAQLEKSRLLSDRFSAERPKGSFSTLEIQRTEQGDSAMYLCASRPGHRTDTQYFGPGTRLTVL.

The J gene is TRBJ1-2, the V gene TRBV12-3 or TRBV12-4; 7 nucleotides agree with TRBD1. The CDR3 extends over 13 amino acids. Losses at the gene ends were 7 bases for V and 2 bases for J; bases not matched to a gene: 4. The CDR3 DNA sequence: TGTGCCAGCAACCCACAGGGGAACTATGGCTACACCTTC. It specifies CASNPQGNYGYTF.

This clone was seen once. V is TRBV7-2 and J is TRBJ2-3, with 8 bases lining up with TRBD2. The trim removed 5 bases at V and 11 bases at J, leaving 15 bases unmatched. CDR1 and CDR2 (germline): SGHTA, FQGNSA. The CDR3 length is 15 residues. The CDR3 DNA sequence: TGTGCCAGCAGCCCTGTCGGAGTGCGGGGGGCTGAGCAGTATTTT. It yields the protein CASSPVGVRGAEQYF.

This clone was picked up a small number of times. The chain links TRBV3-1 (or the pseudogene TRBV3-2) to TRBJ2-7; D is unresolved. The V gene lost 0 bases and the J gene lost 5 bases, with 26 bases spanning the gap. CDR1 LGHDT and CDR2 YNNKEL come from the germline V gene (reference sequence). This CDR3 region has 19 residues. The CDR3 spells CASSQDSYLGPLFRHEQYF. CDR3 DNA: TGTGCCAGCAGCCAAGACAGTTATCTTGGCCCCCTTTTCCGCCACGAGCAGTACTTC.

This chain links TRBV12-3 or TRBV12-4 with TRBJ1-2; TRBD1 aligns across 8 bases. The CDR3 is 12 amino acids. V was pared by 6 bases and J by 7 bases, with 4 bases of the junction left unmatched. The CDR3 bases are TGTGCCAGCAGGCAGGGGGCGGGTGGCTACACCTTC. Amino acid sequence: CASRQGAGGYTF.

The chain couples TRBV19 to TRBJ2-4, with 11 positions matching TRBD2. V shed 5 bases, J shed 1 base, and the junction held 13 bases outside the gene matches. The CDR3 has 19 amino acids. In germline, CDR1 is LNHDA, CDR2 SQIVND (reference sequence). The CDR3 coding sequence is TGTGCCAGTAGTGCCCCCCCCTCTAGCGGGGGGAGTGCCAAAAACATTCAGTACTTC. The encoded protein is CASSAPPSSGGSAKNIQYF. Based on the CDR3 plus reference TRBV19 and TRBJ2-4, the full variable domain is DGGITQSPKYLFRKEGQNVTLSCEQNLNHDAMYWYRQDPGQGLRLIYYSQIVNDFQKGDIAEGYSVSREKKESFPLTVTSAQKNPTAFYLCASSAPPSSGGSAKNIQYFGAGTRLSVL.

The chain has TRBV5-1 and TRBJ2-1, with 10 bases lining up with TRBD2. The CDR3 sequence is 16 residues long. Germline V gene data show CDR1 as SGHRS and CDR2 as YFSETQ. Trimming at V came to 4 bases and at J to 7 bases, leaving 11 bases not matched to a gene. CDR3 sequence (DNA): TGCGCCAGCAGCACGTCGCTAGCGGGGGTTGTAAATGAGCAGTTCTTC. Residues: CASSTSLAGVVNEQFF.

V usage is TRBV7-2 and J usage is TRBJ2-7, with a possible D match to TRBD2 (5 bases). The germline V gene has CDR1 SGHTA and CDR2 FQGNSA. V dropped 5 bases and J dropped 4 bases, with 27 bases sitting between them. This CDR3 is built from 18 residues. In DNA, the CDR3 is TGTGCCAGCAGCCCCAAACGCCTCCGGGATCCCCTAAGGTACGAGCAGTACTTC. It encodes CASSPKRLRDPLRYEQYF.

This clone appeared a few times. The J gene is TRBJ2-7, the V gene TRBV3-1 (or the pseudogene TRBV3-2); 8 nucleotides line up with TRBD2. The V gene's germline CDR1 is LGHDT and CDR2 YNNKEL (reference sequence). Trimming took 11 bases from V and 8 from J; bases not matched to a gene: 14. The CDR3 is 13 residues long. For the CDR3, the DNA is TGTGCCTCAGGAGGACTAGCCCTACACCAGCAGTACTTC. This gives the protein CASGGLALHQQYF.

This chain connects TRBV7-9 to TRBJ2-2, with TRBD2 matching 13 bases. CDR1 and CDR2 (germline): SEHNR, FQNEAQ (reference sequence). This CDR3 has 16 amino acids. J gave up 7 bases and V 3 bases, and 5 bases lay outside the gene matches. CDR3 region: CASSLGLAGRGGELFF. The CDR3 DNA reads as TGTGCCAGCAGCTTGGGACTAGCGGGGCGAGGCGGGGAGCTGTTTTTT.

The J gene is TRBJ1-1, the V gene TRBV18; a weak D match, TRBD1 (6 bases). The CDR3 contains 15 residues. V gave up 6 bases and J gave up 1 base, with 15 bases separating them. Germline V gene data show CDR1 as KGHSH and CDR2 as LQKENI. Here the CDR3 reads CASSIGAGQNTEAFF. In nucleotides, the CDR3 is TGTGCCAGCTCCATCGGAGCGGGACAGAACACTGAAGCTTTCTTT.

The CDR3 loop reads CSVASEGQETQYF. DNA of the CDR3: TGCAGCGTCGCCTCCGAGGGACAAGAGACCCAGTACTTC. This chain connects TRBV29-1 to TRBJ2-5; TRBD2 might be the D (5 bases). The CDR3 runs to 13 residues. CDR1 and CDR2 (germline): SQVTM, ANQGSEA. With 6 bases removed from V and 2 bases from J, the gap between germline ends came to 13 bases.

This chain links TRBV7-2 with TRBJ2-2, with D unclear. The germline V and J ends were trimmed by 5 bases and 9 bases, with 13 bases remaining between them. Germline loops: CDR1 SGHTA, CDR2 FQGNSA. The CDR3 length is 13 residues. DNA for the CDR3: TGTGCCAGCAGCCTTATGGGCGCCCGGGAGCTGTTTTTT. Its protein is CASSLMGARELFF.